The text below deals with one T cell receptor (beta chain). In germline, CDR1 is MGHDK, CDR2 SYGVNS. The CDR3 runs to 15 residues. TCRdb re-called the 5' RACE reads and shows each CDR3 protein once, DNA omitted. The listing records approximately 550,000 distinct CDR3 sequences. These data come from a study of T cells expressing NK-cell markers. The chain is built from TRBV25-1 and TRBJ1-4. This TCR was recovered from a man younger than 35 in good health. Sequenced: blood T cells: a sorted CD56 or NKG2C T cell subset, CD4+ or CD8+ T cells, or bulk PBMC T cells (not recorded which). CDR3 protein: CASTEHGEQIGKLFF. The entire variable domain, with the rest obtained from reference TRBV25-1 and TRBJ1-4, is as follows: EADIYQTPRYLVIGTGKKITLECSQTMGHDKMYWYQQDPGMELHLIHYSYGVNSTEKGDLSSESTVSRIRTEHFPLTLESARPSHTSQYLCASTEHGEQIGKLFFGSGTQLSVL.